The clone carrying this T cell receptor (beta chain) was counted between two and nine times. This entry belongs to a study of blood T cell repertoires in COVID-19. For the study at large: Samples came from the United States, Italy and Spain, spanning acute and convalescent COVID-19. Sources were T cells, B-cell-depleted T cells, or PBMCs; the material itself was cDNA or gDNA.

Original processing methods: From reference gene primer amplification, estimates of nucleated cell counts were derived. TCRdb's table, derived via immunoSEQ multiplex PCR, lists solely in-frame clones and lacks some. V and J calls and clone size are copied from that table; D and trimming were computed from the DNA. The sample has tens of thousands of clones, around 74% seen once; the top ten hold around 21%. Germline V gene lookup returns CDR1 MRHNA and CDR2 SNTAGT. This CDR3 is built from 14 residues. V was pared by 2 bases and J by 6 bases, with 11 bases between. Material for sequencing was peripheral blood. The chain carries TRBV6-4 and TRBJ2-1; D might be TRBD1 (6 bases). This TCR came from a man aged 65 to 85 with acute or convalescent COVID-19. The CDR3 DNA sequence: TGTGCCAGCAGTGACGGGAACAGGGTCAATGAGCAGTTCTTC. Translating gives CASSDGNRVNEQFF.